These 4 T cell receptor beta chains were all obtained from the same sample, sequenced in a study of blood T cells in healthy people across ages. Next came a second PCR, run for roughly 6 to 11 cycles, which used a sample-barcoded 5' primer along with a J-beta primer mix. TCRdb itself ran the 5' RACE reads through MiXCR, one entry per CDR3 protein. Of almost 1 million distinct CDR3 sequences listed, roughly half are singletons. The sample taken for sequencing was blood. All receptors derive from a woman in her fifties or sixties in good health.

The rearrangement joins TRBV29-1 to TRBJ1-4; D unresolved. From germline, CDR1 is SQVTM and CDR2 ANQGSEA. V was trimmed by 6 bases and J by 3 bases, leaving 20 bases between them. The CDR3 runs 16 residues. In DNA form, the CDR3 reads TGCAGCGTCCGATCCGGAAAGACGGATGCTAATGAAAAACTGTTTTTT. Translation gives CSVRSGKTDANEKLFF.

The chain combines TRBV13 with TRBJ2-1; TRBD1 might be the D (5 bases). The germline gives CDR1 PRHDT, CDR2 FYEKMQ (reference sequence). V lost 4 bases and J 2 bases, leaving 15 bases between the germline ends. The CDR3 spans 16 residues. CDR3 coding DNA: TGTGCCAGCAGCTCGTCTAGGGGCCCCGCCTACAATGAGCAGTTCTTC. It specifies CASSSSRGPAYNEQFF.

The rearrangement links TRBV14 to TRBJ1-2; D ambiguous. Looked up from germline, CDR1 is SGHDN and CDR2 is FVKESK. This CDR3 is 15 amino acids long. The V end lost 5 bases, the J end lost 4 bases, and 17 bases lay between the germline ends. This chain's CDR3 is CASSAEEDLLYGYTF. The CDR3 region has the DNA TGTGCCAGCAGCGCAGAAGAGGATTTACTCTATGGCTACACCTTC.

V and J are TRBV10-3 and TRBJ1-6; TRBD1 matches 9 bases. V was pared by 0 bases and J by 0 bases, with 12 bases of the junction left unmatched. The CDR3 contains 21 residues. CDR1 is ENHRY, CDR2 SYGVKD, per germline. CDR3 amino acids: CAISESFVGQGLVSYNSPLHF. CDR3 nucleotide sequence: TGTGCCATCAGTGAGTCGTTCGTCGGACAGGGGTTGGTCTCCTATAATTCACCCCTCCACTTT.